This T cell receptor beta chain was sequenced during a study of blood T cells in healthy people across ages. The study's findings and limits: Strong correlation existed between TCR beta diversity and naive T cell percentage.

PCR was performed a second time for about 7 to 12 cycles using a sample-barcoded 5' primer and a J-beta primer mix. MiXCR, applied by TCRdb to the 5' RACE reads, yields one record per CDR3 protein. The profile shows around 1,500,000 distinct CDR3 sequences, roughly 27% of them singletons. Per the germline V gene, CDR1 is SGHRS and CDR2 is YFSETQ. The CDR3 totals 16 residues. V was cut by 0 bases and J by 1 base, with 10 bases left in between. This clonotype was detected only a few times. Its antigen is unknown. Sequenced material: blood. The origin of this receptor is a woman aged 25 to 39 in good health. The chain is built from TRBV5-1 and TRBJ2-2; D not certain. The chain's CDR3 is CASSLASGMNTGELFF. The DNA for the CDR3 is TGCGCCAGCAGCTTGGCTTCAGGCATGAACACCGGGGAGCTGTTTTTT.